This TCR beta chain was found in a study of shared clonotypes between healthy human individuals. The table came from immunoSEQ multiplex PCR; TCRdb's copy has only in-frame clones and leaves some out. Here the sample spans around 200,000 clones, about 66% being singletons. Material: memory CD4+ T cells sorted from blood. Subset: CD45RA-negative fraction. This clonotype originated in a young man in good health.

The CDR3 reads CATSRVPNSYEQYF. The CDR3 region has the DNA TGTGCCACCAGCAGAGTTCCCAACTCCTACGAGCAGTACTTC. The V call is TRBV15, the J call TRBJ2-7; D call uncertain. This CDR3 spans 14 amino acids. The V gene lost 1 base and the J gene lost 0 bases, with 7 bases spanning the gap. The V gene's germline CDR1 is LNHNV and CDR2 YYDKDF (reference sequence).